This entry lists 26 T cell receptor beta chains sequenced from one sample in a study of T cells in women clearing cervical HPV infection. Here immunoSEQ multiplex PCR was the method, and the copy in TCRdb shows in-frame clones only, minus some. The clone table shows tens of thousands of clones, with the ten largest holding approximately 4.2%. Sequences were obtained from blood buffy coat. Every receptor here comes from a woman aged 18 to 75 with a cervical HPV16 infection that either progressed to CIN3+ or cleared (not recorded which).

As regards this clone: The CDR3 end lies 3 residues beyond the end of the read and is filled in from the germline J gene. This chain uses TRBV7-3 with TRBJ2-2; 7 bases fit TRBD2. Germline CDR1 is SGHTA and CDR2 is FQGTGA. The CDR3 is 15 residues long. Losses at the gene ends were 2 bases for V and 7 bases for J; bases not matched to a gene: 7. The CDR3 sequence: CASSLGAGWGGELFF. The CDR3 DNA, read in part, is TGTGCCAGCAGCTTAGGAGCGGGGTGGGGCGGGGAG.

A note on this clone: The read gets to within 3 residues of the CDR3 end, and the germline J gene fills in the rest. The J gene is TRBJ1-1, the V gene TRBV5-1, with 8 bases matching TRBD1. The CDR3 covers 14 residues. Per germline, CDR1 SGHRS and CDR2 YFSETQ. V lost 1 base, J lost 4 bases, and 3 bases stayed unmatched. Here the CDR3 reads CASSLRTGGTEAFF. The CDR3 bases that were read are TGCGCCAGCAGCTTGCGTACAGGGGGCACTGAA.

Turning to this clone: The sequence runs out 3 residues before the end of the CDR3; the remainder is reconstructed from the germline J gene. This chain links TRBV6-2 or TRBV6-3 with TRBJ1-5; TRBD1 is a possible D gene (6 bases). Per germline, CDR1 MNHEY and CDR2 SVGEGT. This CDR3 comprises 14 residues. Deletions cut 7 bases from V and 4 bases from J, with 14 bases between. CDR3: CASTGTNGNQPQHF. The part of the CDR3 DNA that was read is TGTGCCAGCACCGGGACAAACGGGAATCAGCCC.

Worth noting for this clone: The sequenced fragment ends 3 residues before the CDR3 boundary, so the rest is inferred from the germline J gene. The J gene is TRBJ2-1, the V gene TRBV6-2 or TRBV6-3; D is unclear. The CDR3 loop spans 11 amino acids. Trimming cost V 6 bases and J 9 bases, with 9 bases left between them. Germline lookup yields CDR1 MNHEY and CDR2 SVGEGT. The part of the CDR3 DNA that was read is TGTGCCAGCAGGCTACGTGGTGAG. Translated, it gives CASRLRGE. The complete CDR3 sequence is CASRLRGEQFF.

Turning to this clone: The sequence runs out 3 residues before the end of the CDR3; the remainder is reconstructed from the germline J gene. The chain has TRBV18 and TRBJ1-1; possibly TRBD1 for D (5 bases). This CDR3 has 16 residues. Germline loops: CDR1 KGHSH, CDR2 LQKENI. The V end lost 6 bases, the J end lost 0 bases, and 17 bases lay between the germline ends. The CDR3 bases that were read are TGTGCCAGCTCCCCCACCATGGGGCCTTTGAACACTGAA. It is translated as CASSPTMGPLNTE. The CDR3 in full is CASSPTMGPLNTEAFF.

Measured by frequency, this clone is medium-sized (0.01 to 0.1%). The read gets to within 3 residues of the CDR3 end, and the germline J gene fills in the rest. This chain connects TRBV6-4 to TRBJ1-1; 8 bases fit TRBD1. Germline CDR1 is MRHNA and CDR2 is SNTAGT. Germline trimming cut 5 bases from V and 1 base from J; bases unmatched to any gene: 3. This CDR3 comprises 14 residues. CDR3 amino acids: CASSPGTGNTEAFF. CDR3 DNA (partial): TGTGCCAGCAGTCCCGGGACAGGGAACACTGAA.

In the case of this clone: The read stops 3 residues short of the end of the CDR3; the missing end is completed from the germline J gene. The genes are TRBV18 and TRBJ1-6; 10 bases align to TRBD1. Unmatched junction bases numbered 7, after V lost 6 bases and J lost 8 bases. CDR3 length: 15 residues. Germline CDR1 reads KGHSH; CDR2 reads LQKENI. The CDR3 bases that were read are TGTGCCAGCTCGCGGGGACAGGGGAAAGATTCACCC. Protein: CASSRGQGKDSP. The whole CDR3 protein is CASSRGQGKDSPLHF.

In regard to this clone: The read falls 3 residues short of the CDR3 end, and the missing part is taken from the germline J gene. The V gene is TRBV7-9, the J gene TRBJ2-1; D possibly corresponds to TRBD1 (6 bases). CDR1 is SEHNR and CDR2 is FQNEAQ in the germline V gene (reference sequence). The CDR3 is 14 amino acids. V lost 7 bases to trimming and J lost 8 bases, with 18 bases between them. This CDR3 reads CASTLRGWGDEQFF. The CDR3 DNA, read in part, is TGTGCCAGCACCTTGAGGGGGTGGGGCGATGAG.

On this clone: The read terminates 3 residues before the CDR3 end, so the remaining end is supplied by the germline J gene. The rearrangement links TRBV5-1 to TRBJ2-4; TRBD2 aligns across 7 bases. J was trimmed by 6 bases and V by 0 bases; bases with no gene match: 9. The CDR3 spans 16 residues. Per germline, CDR1 SGHRS and CDR2 YFSETQ. The sequenced part of the CDR3 DNA is TGCGCCAGCAGCTTGGACCGAGCGGGGATGGGAAACATT. Encoded protein: CASSLDRAGMGNI. The complete CDR3 reads CASSLDRAGMGNIQYF.

Comments on this clone: The read gets to within 3 residues of the CDR3 end, and the germline J gene fills in the rest. The chain recombines TRBV28 with TRBJ1-2; perhaps TRBD1 as D (5 bases). Germline V gene lookup returns CDR1 MDHEN and CDR2 SYDVKM. Trimming removed 5 bases at V and 2 bases at J, with 15 bases between. The length of the CDR3 is 15 residues. This CDR3 is CASSPPRDSNYGYTF. The covered CDR3 bases are TGTGCCAGCAGTCCTCCCAGGGATTCCAACTATGGC.

As for this clone: The read gets to within 3 residues of the CDR3 end, and the germline J gene fills in the rest. V gene TRBV4-2 combines with J gene TRBJ2-7, with TRBD1 identical over 7 bases. The CDR3 totals 17 residues. V trimming: 4 bases; J trimming: 3 bases; junction bases outside the gene matches: 15. In germline, CDR1 is LGHNA, CDR2 YNFKEQ. The sequenced part of the CDR3 DNA is TGTGCCAGCAGCCGAACCCAACCGGGACAGAGAATCTACGAG. Residues: CASSRTQPGQRIYE. The whole CDR3 protein is CASSRTQPGQRIYEQYF.

Of note for this clone: Read sequence stops 3 residues before the CDR3 end, and the germline J gene provides the missing end. V and J are TRBV18 and TRBJ2-2, with D uncertain. CDR1 KGHSH and CDR2 LQKENI come from the germline V gene. The CDR3 consists of 14 residues. The V gene lost 8 bases and the J gene lost 7 bases, with 17 bases spanning the gap. CDR3 DNA, as far as it was read: TGTGCCAGCGCTGACTTATTGTCGGGCGGGGAG. It translates to CASADLLSGGE. In full, the CDR3 reads CASADLLSGGELFF.

To note about this clone: The CDR3 extends 3 residues past the end of the read, so its final part is completed from the germline J gene. The chain joins TRBV7-8 to TRBJ1-5; 7 nucleotides line up with TRBD1. CDR3 length equals 16 residues. V lost 0 bases and J lost 0; bases outside the gene matches: 2. In germline, CDR1 is SGHVS, CDR2 FQNEAQ. CDR3 bases read: TGTGCCAGCAGCTTAGCGGCAGGGGGTAGCAATCAGCCC. Protein product: CASSLAAGGSNQP. The whole CDR3 region reads CASSLAAGGSNQPQHF.

About this clone: The read stops 3 residues short of the end of the CDR3; the missing end is completed from the germline J gene. This chain connects TRBV20-1 to TRBJ2-1; D is unresolved. Per the germline V gene, CDR1 is DFQATT and CDR2 is SNEGSKA (reference sequence). Between the trimmed V and J ends, which lost 3 bases and 2 bases, there was a span of 8 bases. CDR3 size: 13 residues. CDR3 bases read: TGCAGTGCTAGTATAGCCACCTACAATGAG. Protein product: CSASIATYNE. The CDR3 as a whole reads CSASIATYNEQFF.

In the case of this clone: From the germline J gene comes the end of the CDR3, since the read stops 3 residues before it. The V call is TRBV29-1, the J call TRBJ2-2, with a possible D match to TRBD2 (5 bases). The CDR3 runs 11 residues. Trimming removed 3 bases from V and 7 bases from J, with 6 bases in between. From germline, CDR1 is SQVTM and CDR2 ANQGSEA. CDR3 bases read: TGCAGCGTTGATGAGGGCGGGGAG. This translates into CSVDEGGE. The entire CDR3 protein is CSVDEGGELFF.

As to this clone: With the read ending 3 residues before the CDR3 end, the germline J gene is used to fill in that end. The rearrangement links TRBV19 to TRBJ1-1; D ambiguous. This CDR3 is 11 amino acids long. Germline values: CDR1 LNHDA, CDR2 SQIVND (reference sequence). CDR3 region: CASSIARKAFF. CDR3 DNA (partial): TGTGCCAGTAGTATTGCCAGAAAA.

A word on this clone: The DNA ends 3 residues before the CDR3 does, and the rest of the CDR3 is filled in from the germline J gene. The rearrangement uses TRBV10-1 and TRBJ2-7; 7 bases match TRBD1. Germline CDR1 is WNHNN and CDR2 is SYGVQD (reference sequence). The CDR3 totals 14 residues. Trimming at V came to 11 bases and at J to 4 bases, leaving 14 bases not matched to a gene. The CDR3 spells CAPPDEGQNYEQYF. Incomplete CDR3 DNA: TGCGCCCCCCCCGACGAGGGACAGAATTACGAG.

A remark on this clone: The read terminates 3 residues before the CDR3 end, so the remaining end is supplied by the germline J gene. The genes are TRBV7-9 and TRBJ2-3, with TRBD2 matching over 11 bases. The CDR3 is 15 residues long. The germline V gene encodes CDR1 SEHNR and CDR2 FQNEAQ (reference sequence). V shed 6 bases, J shed 5 bases, and the junction held 7 bases outside the gene matches. CDR3 DNA (partial): TGTGCCAGCAGTTCTACTAGCGGGGGAGGAGATACG. Its protein product is CASSSTSGGGDT. The entire CDR3 is CASSSTSGGGDTQYF.

About this clone: The read stops 3 residues short of the end of the CDR3; the missing end is completed from the germline J gene. The chain is built from TRBV20-1 and TRBJ1-3; unclear D gene. V was clipped by 1 base and J by 2 bases, with 12 bases between them. The CDR3 has 15 amino acids. Germline V gene data show CDR1 as DFQATT and CDR2 as SNEGSKA (reference sequence). Incomplete CDR3 DNA: TGCAGTGCTAGAGGGACTGGGTTTGCTGGAAACACC. Its protein product is CSARGTGFAGNT. The CDR3 as a whole reads CSARGTGFAGNTIYF.

Notes on this clone: From the germline J gene comes the end of the CDR3, since the read stops 3 residues before it. The V call is TRBV5-4, the J call TRBJ2-2, with no clear D. V lost 2 bases and J 3 bases, leaving 2 bases between the germline ends. Germline loops: CDR1 SGHNT, CDR2 YYREEE (reference sequence). The CDR3 length is 12 residues. The CDR3 sequence: CASSFDTGELFF. CDR3 bases read: TGTGCCAGCAGCTTCGACACCGGGGAG.

The CDR3: CASSFAGGYGYTF. The sequenced CDR3 bases are TGTGCCAGCAGCTTCGCGGGGGGGTATGGC. The chain couples TRBV7-6 to TRBJ1-2; tentatively, D is TRBD1 (5 bases). The observed sequence ends 3 residues before the CDR3 terminus, with the missing tail filled in from the germline J gene. The CDR3 consists of 13 residues. V lost 3 bases to trimming and J lost 5 bases, with 10 bases between them. CDR1 SGHVS and CDR2 FNYEAQ come from the germline V gene.

Notes on this clone: From the germline J gene comes the end of the CDR3, since the read stops 3 residues before it. The rearrangement joins TRBV29-1 to TRBJ2-7, with D possibly TRBD1 on 6 matching bases. V dropped 3 bases and J dropped 2 bases, with 11 bases sitting between them. CDR1 is SQVTM and CDR2 is ANQGSEA in the germline V gene. The CDR3 spans 13 residues. The part of the CDR3 DNA that was read is TGCAGCGTTGAGGTGCAGGGGCCCTACGAG. Its translation: CSVEVQGPYE. The complete CDR3 protein is CSVEVQGPYEQYF.

About this clone itself: The read stops 3 residues short of the end of the CDR3; the missing end is completed from the germline J gene. This chain links TRBV10-1 with TRBJ2-3; 13 bases agree with TRBD2. CDR1 WNHNN and CDR2 SYGVQD come from the germline V gene (reference sequence). CDR3 length equals 16 residues. V trimming: 8 bases; J trimming: 4 bases; junction bases outside the gene matches: 9. The CDR3 protein is CASDPGLAGLADTQYF. CDR3 DNA (partial): TGCGCCAGCGATCCGGGACTAGCGGGATTAGCAGATACG.

In regard to this clone: The CDR3 goes on 3 residues after the read ends, and that part is filled in from the germline J gene. The rearrangement joins TRBV30 to TRBJ2-1; the D is unclear. This CDR3 region has 15 residues. The V end lost 0 bases, the J end lost 5 bases, and 14 bases lay between the germline ends. The germline V gene has CDR1 GTSNPN and CDR2 SVGIG (reference sequence). The CDR3 sequence is CAWSVSVASHNEQFF. The CDR3 bases that were read are TGTGCCTGGAGTGTATCGGTAGCTTCCCACAATGAG.

Worth noting for this clone: The junction does not match germline at one end; this may be a read error. The CDR3 is CASSRTANTEAFF. The DNA read from the CDR3 is TGCGCCAGCAGCCGGACAGCGAACACTGAA. The rearrangement links TRBV4-2 to TRBJ1-1; maybe TRBD1 (6 bases). The read finishes 3 residues shy of the CDR3 end, and the germline J gene is used to complete it. CDR1 is LGHNA and CDR2 is YNFKEQ in the germline V gene. The CDR3 is 13 residues long.

For this clone: The read halts 3 residues ahead of the CDR3 end, with the missing end drawn from the germline J gene. The chain recombines TRBV30 with TRBJ2-3, with 7 bases aligning to TRBD2. Germline loops: CDR1 GTSNPN, CDR2 SVGIG (reference sequence). The CDR3 covers 13 residues. Unmatched junction bases numbered 6, after V lost 2 bases and J lost 7 bases. The DNA read from the CDR3 is TGTGCCTGGAGTCTCGGGGGGTTAAATACG. Its translation: CAWSLGGLNT. The CDR3 reads in full as CAWSLGGLNTQYF.